The 8 T cell receptor beta chains below all came from one sample that was sequenced in a study of cytomegalovirus exposure and HLA in healthy donors. The PCR was carried out with 60 Vbeta primers and 13 Jbeta primers. Method: immunoSEQ multiplex PCR; TCRdb's copy keeps in-frame clones and lacks some. The table includes roughly 200,000 clones, approximately 90% detected once. Specimen: PBMCs. These receptor sequences come from a woman between 18 and 29 years old in good health and CMV-seronegative.

The chain employs TRBV7-9 and TRBJ2-7, with 10 bases lining up with TRBD2. This CDR3 has 14 residues. Germline loops: CDR1 SEHNR, CDR2 FQNEAQ (reference sequence). Unmatched junction bases numbered 1, after V lost 2 bases and J lost 3 bases. CDR3 region: CASSLLAGDYEQYF. DNA for the CDR3: TGTGCCAGCAGCTTACTAGCGGGGGACTACGAGCAGTACTTC. The entire variable domain, with the rest obtained from reference TRBV7-9 and TRBJ2-7, is as follows: DTGVSQNPRHKITKRGQNVTFRCDPISEHNRLYWYRQTLGQGPEFLTYFQNEAQLEKSRLLSDRFSAERPKGSFSTLEIQRTEQGDSAMYLCASSLLAGDYEQYFGPGTRLTVT.

J is TRBJ1-1 and V is TRBV2; 8 bases map to TRBD1. This CDR3 spans 12 amino acids. Trimming at V came to 4 bases and at J to 8 bases, leaving 3 bases not matched to a gene. The germline V gene encodes CDR1 SNHLY and CDR2 FYNNEI. Here the CDR3 reads CASSADRVEAFF. CDR3 nucleotide sequence: TGTGCCAGCAGTGCGGACAGGGTCGAAGCTTTCTTT.

The chain uses TRBV9 and TRBJ2-1; no reliable D call. There are 13 residues in the CDR3. V was shortened by 0 bases and J by 9 bases, with 10 bases between the two germline ends. Germline CDR1 reads SGDLS; CDR2 reads YYNGEE. Written as DNA, the CDR3 is TGTGCCAGCAGCGTAGCTACCGGCGGTGAGCAGTTCTTC. Protein product: CASSVATGGEQFF.

The chain employs TRBV4-2 and TRBJ1-6, with TRBD1 matching 7 bases. From germline, CDR1 is LGHNA and CDR2 YNFKEQ. The junction had 5 bases not matched to a gene; V was cut back by 6 bases and J by 0 bases. The CDR3 sequence is 16 residues long. This CDR3 reads CASRDRESSYNSPLHF. CDR3 DNA: TGTGCCAGCAGAGACAGGGAAAGCTCCTATAATTCACCCCTCCACTTT.

The chain links TRBV7-2 to TRBJ1-5; D might be TRBD1 (6 bases). CDR3 length: 14 amino acids. V dropped 2 bases and J dropped 5 bases, with 10 bases sitting between them. Germline lookup yields CDR1 SGHTA and CDR2 FQGNSA. In nucleotides, the CDR3 is TGTGCCAGCAGCTTATCTAAGGGGGATCAGCCCCAGCATTTT. This codes for CASSLSKGDQPQHF.

The J gene is TRBJ1-1, the V gene TRBV6-1, with 7 bases matching TRBD1. The J segment lost 5 bases and the V segment lost 6 bases, leaving 12 bases of the junction unmatched. Germline loops: CDR1 MNHNS, CDR2 SASEGT. This CDR3 region has 15 residues. The CDR3 sequence: CASSPIQGRGTEAFF. For the CDR3, the DNA is TGTGCCAGCAGCCCCATACAGGGGAGAGGGACTGAAGCTTTCTTT.

This clone occurred once. The CDR3 loop reads CASSLGDRSAYEQYF. CDR3 in DNA: TGCGCCAGCAGCTTGGGGGACAGGAGTGCCTACGAGCAGTACTTC. The rearrangement links TRBV5-1 to TRBJ2-7; 8 bases fit TRBD1. Per the germline V gene, CDR1 is SGHRS and CDR2 is YFSETQ. The CDR3 loop spans 15 amino acids. Trimming at V came to 0 bases and at J to 2 bases, leaving 4 bases not matched to a gene.

This chain uses TRBV7-2 with TRBJ1-2; the D gene is possibly TRBD1 (5 bases). The CDR3 extends over 13 amino acids. The germline V and J ends were trimmed by 1 base and 4 bases, with 7 bases remaining between them. Looked up from germline, CDR1 is SGHTA and CDR2 is FQGNSA. The CDR3 region is CASSLGGGYGYTF. CDR3 in DNA: TGTGCCAGCAGCTTAGGGGGGGGCTATGGCTACACCTTC.